The clone carrying this T cell receptor (beta chain) was counted between two and nine times. Every donor gave approximately 10 milliliters of peripheral blood. V trimming: 0 bases; J trimming: 7 bases; junction bases outside the gene matches: 8. The CDR3 length is 17 residues. Germline values: CDR1 SGHAT, CDR2 FQNNGV. The sample is drawn from a study of blood T cells in healthy people across ages. A second PCR of 7 to 11 cycles used a sample-barcoded 5' primer and a J-beta primer mix. TCRdb itself ran the 5' RACE reads through MiXCR, one entry per CDR3 protein. Of over a million distinct CDR3 sequences listed, under 55% were seen once; the top ten hold just over 4%.

This rearrangement joins TRBV11-2 to TRBJ2-1; TRBD2 agrees at 11 bases. The clonotype originates from a woman under 30 in good health. Input material: blood. The CDR3 loop is CASSLDLAGGFSNEQFF. The CDR3 bases are TGTGCCAGCAGCTTAGACCTAGCGGGAGGATTTTCGAATGAGCAGTTCTTC.